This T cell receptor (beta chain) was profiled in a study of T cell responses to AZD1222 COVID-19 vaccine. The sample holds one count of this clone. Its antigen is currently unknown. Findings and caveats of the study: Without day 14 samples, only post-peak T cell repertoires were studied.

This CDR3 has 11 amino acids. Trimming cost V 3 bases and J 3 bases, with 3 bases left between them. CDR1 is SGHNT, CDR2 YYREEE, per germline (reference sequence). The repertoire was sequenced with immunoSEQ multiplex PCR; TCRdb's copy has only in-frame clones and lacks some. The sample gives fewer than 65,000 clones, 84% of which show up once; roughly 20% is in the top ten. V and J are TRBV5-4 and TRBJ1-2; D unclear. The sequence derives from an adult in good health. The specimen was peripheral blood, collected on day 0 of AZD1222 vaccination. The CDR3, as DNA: TGTGCCAGCAGCTACGACTATGGCTACACCTTC. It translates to CASSYDYGYTF.